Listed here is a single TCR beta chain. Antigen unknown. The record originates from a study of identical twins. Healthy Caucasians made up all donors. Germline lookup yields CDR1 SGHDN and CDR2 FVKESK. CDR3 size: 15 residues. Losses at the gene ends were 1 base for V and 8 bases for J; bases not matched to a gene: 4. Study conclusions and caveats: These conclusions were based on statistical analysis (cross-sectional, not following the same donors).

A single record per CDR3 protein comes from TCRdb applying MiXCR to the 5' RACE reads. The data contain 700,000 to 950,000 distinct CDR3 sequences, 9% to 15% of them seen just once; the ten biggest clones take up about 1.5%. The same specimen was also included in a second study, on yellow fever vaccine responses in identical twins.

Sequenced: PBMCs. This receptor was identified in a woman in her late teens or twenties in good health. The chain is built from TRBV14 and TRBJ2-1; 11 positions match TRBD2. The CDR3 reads CASSQALAGVDEQFF. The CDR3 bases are TGTGCCAGCAGCCAAGCACTAGCGGGGGTGGATGAGCAGTTCTTC.